The 10 T cell receptor beta chains listed next were all sequenced from one sample in a study of cytomegalovirus exposure and HLA in healthy donors (dated 2017 in TCRdb). Library method: the immunoSEQ multiplex PCR assay. For the multiplex PCR, a mixture combining 60 forward primers for TCR Vbeta segments and 13 reverse primers for TCR Jbeta segments was used. TCRdb limited this immuneACCESS table to in-frame rearrangements with V and J called. A share of clones is missing; checked studies link under half to unresolved V genes, and the rest is unexplained. This sample is represented by 100,000 to 150,000 clones; roughly 75% of them were singletons. The ten top clones hold 3% to 4% of the sample. The sequencing input was PBMCs. Receptors were obtained from a woman aged 45-65 years in good health and CMV-seronegative.

The chain carries TRBV4-1 and TRBJ2-1, with 11 positions matching TRBD2. J was trimmed by 6 bases and V by 4 bases; bases with no gene match: 11. Germline CDR1 and CDR2: MGHRA and YSYEKL. The CDR3 length is 17 residues. CDR3 sequence (DNA): TGCGCCAGCAGCCTAGGACTAGCGGGCGTATTAGTCAATGAGCAGTTCTTC. Translated, it gives CASSLGLAGVLVNEQFF.

A single count supports this clone. V and J are TRBV7-8 and TRBJ2-2; TRBD1 matches at 7 bases. Germline V gene data show CDR1 as SGHVS and CDR2 as FQNEAQ. The CDR3 is 17 residues long. Germline trimming cut 5 bases from V and 4 bases from J; bases unmatched to any gene: 13. The CDR3 spells CASSRLLTGVSTGELFF. The CDR3 DNA reads TGTGCCAGCAGCCGCCTTTTAACAGGGGTGAGCACCGGGGAGCTGTTTTTT.

The chain couples TRBV5-1 to TRBJ2-1; 11 nucleotides align to TRBD2. CDR1 SGHRS and CDR2 YFSETQ come from the germline V gene. The CDR3 contains 15 residues. V gave up 5 bases and J gave up 5 bases; unmatched junction bases: 6. CDR3 sequence reads: CASRPGLAVDNEQFF. The CDR3 coding sequence is TGCGCCAGCAGACCGGGACTAGCGGTCGACAATGAGCAGTTCTTC.

This chain connects TRBV7-9 to TRBJ1-1; 8 nucleotides align to TRBD1. Trimming removed 1 base from V and 5 bases from J; junction bases left unmatched: 0. The CDR3 totals 13 residues. Germline V gene data show CDR1 as SEHNR and CDR2 as FQNEAQ (reference sequence). This CDR3 is CASSLGQGTEAFF. DNA for the CDR3: TGTGCCAGCAGCTTAGGACAGGGGACTGAAGCTTTCTTT.

The chain has TRBV2 and TRBJ1-5, with 7 bases that match TRBD1. The CDR3 consists of 15 residues. J lost 3 bases, V lost 7 bases, and 9 bases had no gene match. The germline V gene encodes CDR1 SNHLY and CDR2 FYNNEI. The CDR3 loop reads CASTPGQLINQPQHF. The CDR3 DNA follows: TGTGCCAGCACTCCGGGACAGCTTATCAATCAGCCCCAGCATTTT.

The table lists this clone with a count of one. Without the conserved terminal phenylalanine or tryptophan, this CDR3 likely stems from a read error. This rearrangement joins TRBV7-9 to TRBJ2-7, with 8 bases identical to TRBD1. The CDR3 has 15 residues. The V gene end was trimmed by 3 bases and the J gene end by 4 bases; junction bases not matched to a gene: 8. Germline assignment: CDR1 SEHNR and CDR2 FQNEAQ (reference sequence). The CDR3 loop is CASSFVGTGGYEQYL. The CDR3 DNA follows: TGTGCCAGCAGCTTTGTAGGGACAGGAGGATACGAGCAGTACCTC.

This chain uses TRBV4-2 with TRBJ2-7; 10 bases align to TRBD2. The junction had 11 bases not matched to a gene; V was cut back by 6 bases and J by 3 bases. The CDR3 is 16 residues long. CDR1 and CDR2 from the germline V gene are LGHNA and YNFKEQ. The CDR3 region has the DNA TGTGCCAGCAGTAAGGGGGAGCGGGAGGGCCTCTACGAGCAGTACTTC. Its protein product is CASSKGEREGLYEQYF.

The J gene is TRBJ2-2, the V gene TRBV15; TRBD1 matches 11 bases. The CDR3 contains 16 residues. Per the germline V gene, CDR1 is LNHNV and CDR2 is YYDKDF (reference sequence). J gave up 3 bases and V 5 bases, and 5 bases lay outside the gene matches. The CDR3 spells CATSEGQGVDTGELFF. The CDR3 DNA reads TGTGCCACCAGCGAGGGACAGGGGGTCGACACCGGGGAGCTGTTTTTT.

This chain connects TRBV28 to TRBJ2-5; 8 bases fit TRBD2. The CDR3 consists of 15 residues. With 8 bases clipped from V and 5 bases from J, the junction kept 13 bases outside the gene matches. CDR1 and CDR2 from the germline V gene are MDHEN and SYDVKM. This CDR3 reads CASLSNQRERETQYF. In DNA, the CDR3 is TGTGCCAGCCTCAGTAATCAGCGGGAGCGCGAGACCCAGTACTTC.

The chain employs TRBV5-5 and TRBJ2-1, with 10 nucleotides matching TRBD2. The germline V gene encodes CDR1 SGHKS and CDR2 YYEKEE (reference sequence). V shed 0 bases and J 9 bases; nucleotides not matched to a gene: 12. The CDR3 is 17 residues long. The CDR3 sequence: CASSLGAGSGRAAEQFF. In DNA form, the CDR3 reads TGTGCCAGCAGCTTGGGGGCAGGGAGCGGGAGGGCGGCTGAGCAGTTCTTC.